These 32 T cell receptor beta chains came from one sample sequenced in a study of T cell responses to AZD1222 COVID-19 vaccine. Produced via immunoSEQ multiplex PCR; TCRdb's table is partial and in-frame only. The sample has roughly 96,000 clones; about 89% are singletons. This material consisted of peripheral blood, taken on day 0 of AZD1222 vaccination. Receptors originate from an adult in good health.

The chain has TRBV29-1 and TRBJ1-1; TRBD1 matches at 7 bases. J was trimmed by 3 bases and V by 7 bases; bases with no gene match: 11. Per the germline V gene, CDR1 is SQVTM and CDR2 is ANQGSEA. This CDR3 has 14 residues. The CDR3 spells CSAGRQGMYTEAFF. CDR3 in DNA: TGCAGCGCTGGAAGACAGGGTATGTACACTGAAGCTTTCTTT.

The J gene is TRBJ1-3, the V gene TRBV29-1, with D perhaps matching TRBD1 (5 bases). Trimming removed 3 bases from V and 4 bases from J, with 10 bases in between. The CDR3 loop spans 13 amino acids. CDR1 and CDR2 from the germline V gene are SQVTM and ANQGSEA. The CDR3: CSVDGGLGNTIYF. The CDR3 DNA reads TGCAGCGTTGACGGGGGATTGGGAAACACCATATATTTT.

V is TRBV19 and J is TRBJ2-7; possible D gene TRBD2, 5 bases. CDR1 and CDR2 (germline): LNHDA, SQIVND (reference sequence). V was shortened by 8 bases and J by 1 base, with 12 bases between the two germline ends. The CDR3 consists of 13 residues. The CDR3 spells CASVPSGSYEQYF. In DNA, the CDR3 is TGTGCCAGTGTCCCCAGCGGTTCCTACGAGCAGTACTTC.

CDR3 in DNA: TGTGCCAGCAGCTTCACAGGGTTCTATGGCTACACCTTC. As protein: CASSFTGFYGYTF. The rearrangement joins TRBV5-4 to TRBJ1-2; TRBD1 is a possible D gene (6 bases). The CDR3 loop spans 13 amino acids. V gave up 2 bases and J gave up 4 bases, with 9 bases separating them. Germline V gene lookup returns CDR1 SGHNT and CDR2 YYREEE (reference sequence).

This clone was picked up one time. The V and J genes are TRBV6-1 and TRBJ1-5; possibly TRBD1 for D (5 bases). The CDR3 spans 16 residues. V was pared by 1 base and J by 0 bases, with 10 bases between. Germline assignment: CDR1 MNHNS and CDR2 SASEGT. CDR3 in amino acids: CASSEGRQGSNQPQHF. The CDR3 nucleotides are TGTGCCAGCAGTGAAGGTAGGCAGGGTAGCAATCAGCCCCAGCATTTT.

This clone appeared once. The chain combines TRBV25-1 with TRBJ1-6; TRBD1 agrees at 10 bases. The germline CDR1 and CDR2 sequences are MGHDK and SYGVNS. The CDR3 length is 14 residues. The CDR3 bases are TGTGCAGATGGACAGGGGGGTGATAATTCACCCCTCCACTTT. Encoded protein: CADGQGGDNSPLHF.

The chain couples TRBV3-1 (or the pseudogene TRBV3-2) to TRBJ2-3; 12 nucleotides agree with TRBD2. The CDR3 has 16 residues. Germline CDR1 reads LGHDT; CDR2 reads YNNKEL (reference sequence). Losses at the gene ends were 1 base for V and 8 bases for J; bases not matched to a gene: 7. The CDR3 nucleotides are TGTGCCAGCAGCCAAGGACTAGCGGGGGAACGCGGTACGCAGTATTTT. Its protein is CASSQGLAGERGTQYF.

This chain uses TRBV27 with TRBJ2-7; 11 nucleotides align to TRBD1. Germline values: CDR1 MNHEY, CDR2 SMNVEV (reference sequence). The CDR3 consists of 15 residues. The J segment lost 3 bases and the V segment lost 2 bases, leaving 3 bases of the junction unmatched. The CDR3 spells CASSLPGTGGYEQYF. Written as DNA, the CDR3 is TGTGCCAGCAGTTTACCCGGGACAGGGGGCTACGAGCAGTACTTC.

The chain has TRBV3-1 (or the pseudogene TRBV3-2) and TRBJ1-5; no reliable D call. V lost 4 bases to trimming and J lost 6 bases, with 16 bases between them. CDR3 size: 15 residues. Per germline, CDR1 LGHDT and CDR2 YNNKEL (reference sequence). In DNA, the CDR3 is TGTGCCAGCAGCCGCCCGACTAGACGAAGTCAGCCCCAGCATTTT. The encoded protein is CASSRPTRRSQPQHF.

This chain joins TRBV11-3 and TRBJ2-5; either TRBD1 or TRBD2 may fit D (5 bases each). The CDR3 spans 13 residues. From germline, CDR1 is SGHNT and CDR2 YENEEA. The V end was cut by 4 bases, the J end by 4 bases, with 10 bases between. The CDR3: CASSSGTGETQYF. The CDR3 nucleotides read TGTGCCAGCAGCTCCGGGACCGGAGAGACCCAGTACTTC.

The chain employs TRBV11-3 and TRBJ2-1; 9 nucleotides align to TRBD1. Germline CDR1 SGHNT, CDR2 YENEEA. V dropped 2 bases and J dropped 5; count of bases not matched to a gene: 4. This CDR3 comprises 15 residues. The CDR3 coding sequence is TGTGCCAGCAGCTTAAGGGGACAGGGCGACAATGAGCAGTTCTTC. Translation: CASSLRGQGDNEQFF.

The chain joins TRBV4-1 to TRBJ1-6, with D possibly matching TRBD1 (6 bases). Deletions cut 6 bases from V and 0 bases from J, with 18 bases between. Per the germline V gene, CDR1 is MGHRA and CDR2 is YSYEKL. This CDR3 has 18 residues. CDR3 nucleotides: TGCGCCAGCAGAACAGTATTACGGACAGACTCCTATAATTCACCCCTCCACTTT. This encodes CASRTVLRTDSYNSPLHF.

The chain has TRBV27 and TRBJ2-7; D not resolved. V gave up 3 bases and J gave up 2 bases, with 8 bases separating them. Germline CDR1 MNHEY, CDR2 SMNVEV (reference sequence). The CDR3 runs to 13 residues. As DNA, the CDR3 is TGTGCCAGCAGTTTTGGCTGGGCCTACGAGCAGTACTTC. It specifies CASSFGWAYEQYF.

The chain couples TRBV19 to TRBJ1-2, with unresolved D. CDR3 size: 14 residues. V lost 3 bases, J lost 3 bases, and 11 bases lay in between. Germline V gene sequence: CDR1 LNHDA, CDR2 SQIVND (reference sequence). CDR3 coding DNA: TGTGCCAGTAGTATGCAGGACTTCGACTATGGCTACACCTTC. Its protein product is CASSMQDFDYGYTF. Drawing the rest from reference TRBV19 and TRBJ1-2, the complete variable domain is DGGITQSPKYLFRKEGQNVTLSCEQNLNHDAMYWYRQDPGQGLRLIYYSQIVNDFQKGDIAEGYSVSREKKESFPLTVTSAQKNPTAFYLCASSMQDFDYGYTFGSGTRLTVV.

The rearrangement links TRBV19 to TRBJ2-3; D uncertain. The CDR3 runs 14 residues. V gave up 10 bases and J gave up 2 bases, with 16 bases separating them. Germline CDR1 reads LNHDA; CDR2 reads SQIVND (reference sequence). DNA for the CDR3: TGTGCCACTCAAATAGGAACCACCACAGATACGCAGTATTTT. This codes for CATQIGTTTDTQYF.

The chain is built from TRBV6-5 and TRBJ1-2; TRBD1 might be the D (6 bases). The length of the CDR3 is 14 residues. Trimming left V 7 bases short and J 6 bases short, with 18 bases between. Germline CDR1 and CDR2: MNHEY and SVGAGI. The CDR3 DNA follows: TGTGCCAGCACTCTATGGGGGGGCGCGGATGGCTACACCTTC. Translation: CASTLWGGADGYTF.

This chain uses TRBV25-1 with TRBJ1-2; D gene uncertain. Germline values: CDR1 MGHDK, CDR2 SYGVNS. This CDR3 has 16 residues. V was clipped by 3 bases and J by 5 bases, with 19 bases between them. CDR3 amino acids: CASSEEGGPSRYGYTF. CDR3 nucleotide sequence: TGTGCCAGCAGTGAGGAGGGAGGTCCTTCCCGATATGGCTACACCTTC.

The chain employs TRBV19 and TRBJ2-1; D remains ambiguous. This CDR3 is 14 amino acids long. The V end lost 3 bases, the J end lost 3 bases, and 9 bases lay between the germline ends. From germline, CDR1 is LNHDA and CDR2 SQIVND (reference sequence). In DNA form, the CDR3 reads TGTGCCAGTAGTATTTTTCCTCTCTACAATGAGCAGTTCTTC. Translated: CASSIFPLYNEQFF.

The CDR3 reads CASSFGGTYNEQFF. The CDR3 region has the DNA TGCGCCAGCAGCTTCGGAGGAACCTACAATGAGCAGTTCTTC. This chain connects TRBV5-1 to TRBJ2-1; D may be TRBD2 (5 bases). The CDR3 totals 14 residues. The germline gives CDR1 SGHRS, CDR2 YFSETQ. V lost 2 bases, J lost 2 bases, and 8 bases lay in between. The full variable domain, with the rest looked up from reference TRBV5-1 and TRBJ2-1, is KAGVTQTPRYLIKTRGQQVTLSCSPISGHRSVSWYQQTPGQGLQFLFEYFSETQRNKGNFPGRFSGRQFSNSRSEMNVSTLELGDSALYLCASSFGGTYNEQFFGPGTRLTVL.

This rearrangement joins TRBV6-6 to TRBJ1-5, with no clear D. The CDR3 runs 14 residues. V was trimmed by 5 bases and J by 2 bases, leaving 10 bases between them. The germline V gene has CDR1 MNHNY and CDR2 SVGAGI (reference sequence). Written as DNA, the CDR3 is TGTGCCAGCAGTCAAGCGTTTGGCAATCAGCCCCAGCATTTT. It is translated as CASSQAFGNQPQHF.

V is TRBV7-8 and J is TRBJ2-7; D is ambiguous. The CDR3 contains 15 residues. V dropped 1 base and J dropped 0 bases, with 10 bases sitting between them. CDR1 SGHVS and CDR2 FQNEAQ come from the germline V gene. The CDR3 DNA reads TGTGCCAGCAGCTTAGATAACACACTCTCCTACGAGCAGTACTTC. This codes for CASSLDNTLSYEQYF.

This chain joins TRBV10-3 and TRBJ1-3; tentative D call: TRBD1 (5 bases). The CDR3 has 15 residues. Trimming removed 6 bases at V and 0 bases at J, with 12 bases between. Germline assignment: CDR1 ENHRY and CDR2 SYGVKD. This CDR3 is CAISGGGISGNTIYF. CDR3 sequence (DNA): TGTGCCATCAGCGGGGGGGGGATCTCTGGAAACACCATATATTTT.

The chain carries TRBV5-6 and TRBJ2-3; TRBD2 is a possible D gene (6 bases). The CDR3 contains 15 residues. Germline V gene data show CDR1 as SGHDT and CDR2 as YYEEEE. The ends were cut back, 3 bases at V and 6 bases at J, with 17 bases in the middle. The CDR3 protein is CASSSPGLQGDTQYF. DNA for the CDR3: TGTGCCAGCAGCTCCCCGGGACTTCAAGGGGATACGCAGTATTTT.

The V and J genes are TRBV14 and TRBJ1-1, with D uncertain. The CDR3 loop spans 15 amino acids. CDR1 and CDR2 (germline): SGHDN, FVKESK. The V gene lost 0 bases and the J gene lost 6 bases, with 14 bases spanning the gap. For the CDR3, the DNA is TGTGCCAGCAGCCAAGATTCCTTTCAAGTCTCTGAAGCTTTCTTT. Translating gives CASSQDSFQVSEAFF.

This clone was seen a single time. The chain uses TRBV28 and TRBJ1-3, with 10 bases fitting TRBD1. Trimming removed 5 bases from V and 2 bases from J; junction bases left unmatched: 0. This CDR3 contains 14 residues. CDR1 MDHEN and CDR2 SYDVKM come from the germline V gene. The CDR3 loop reads CASSGTGAGNTIYF. The CDR3 DNA sequence: TGTGCCAGCAGTGGGACAGGGGCTGGAAACACCATATATTTT.

The genes are TRBV6-2 or TRBV6-3 and TRBJ2-1; TRBD2 matches 7 bases. V dropped 2 bases and J dropped 3; count of bases not matched to a gene: 1. There are 14 residues in the CDR3. Germline CDR1 and CDR2: MNHEY and SVGEGT. CDR3 protein: CASSYRDYYNEQFF. As DNA, the CDR3 is TGTGCCAGCAGTTACAGGGACTACTACAATGAGCAGTTCTTC.

The rearrangement links TRBV27 to TRBJ1-2; no firm D call. Looked up from germline, CDR1 is MNHEY and CDR2 is SMNVEV (reference sequence). The CDR3 is 8 amino acids. V was shortened by 8 bases and J by 8 bases, with 3 bases between the two germline ends. CDR3: CASEGYTF. CDR3 sequence (DNA): TGTGCCAGCGAGGGCTACACCTTC.

There are a few counts of this clone. The chain has TRBV7-9 and TRBJ2-7; D is perhaps TRBD1 (5 bases). V was pared by 3 bases and J by 5 bases, with 14 bases between. Germline V CDR1 and CDR2: SEHNR, FQNEAQ (reference sequence). The CDR3 has 14 residues. CDR3 protein: CASSFNPGFDEQYF. In nucleotides, the CDR3 is TGTGCCAGCAGCTTTAATCCAGGGTTTGACGAGCAGTACTTC.

This clone appeared once. This chain joins TRBV10-3 and TRBJ2-7; possibly TRBD2 for D (6 bases). Trimming left V 5 bases short and J 1 base short, with 12 bases between. This CDR3 spans 14 amino acids. Germline V CDR1 and CDR2: ENHRY, SYGVKD. CDR3 loop: CAISRSGQSYEQYF. The DNA for the CDR3 is TGTGCCATCAGTCGGAGCGGGCAGTCCTACGAGCAGTACTTC.

The rearrangement links TRBV7-9 to TRBJ2-1, with TRBD1 identical over 9 bases. The CDR3 is 12 amino acids. V dropped 5 bases and J dropped 15; count of bases not matched to a gene: 8. Germline lookup yields CDR1 SEHNR and CDR2 FQNEAQ (reference sequence). The CDR3 coding sequence is TGTGCCAGCAGCCCACGGGACAGGGTGTTGTTCTTC. It yields the protein CASSPRDRVLFF.

This clone showed up just a few times. This chain uses TRBV15 with TRBJ2-5, with 7 nucleotides matching TRBD1. J lost 3 bases, V lost 4 bases, and 8 bases had no gene match. The CDR3 extends over 15 amino acids. The germline CDR1 and CDR2 sequences are LNHNV and YYDKDF (reference sequence). CDR3 region: CATSTRNRGEETQYF. The CDR3, as DNA: TGTGCCACCAGCACCCGTAACAGGGGAGAAGAGACCCAGTACTTC. Looking up the rest from reference TRBV15 and TRBJ2-5 gives the full variable domain: DAMVIQNPRYQVTQFGKPVTLSCSQTLNHNVMYWYQQKSSQAPKLLFHYYDKDFNNEADTPDNFQSRRPNTSFCFLDIRSPGLGDTAMYLCATSTRNRGEETQYFGPGTRLLVL.

The gene calls are TRBV13 and TRBJ2-6; TRBD1 might be the D (6 bases). The CDR3 spans 15 residues. The V end was cut by 3 bases, the J end by 2 bases, with 8 bases between. The germline V gene has CDR1 PRHDT and CDR2 FYEKMQ (reference sequence). The CDR3 sequence is CASSFTGTGANVLTF. CDR3 in DNA: TGTGCCAGCAGCTTCACAGGGACTGGGGCCAACGTCCTGACTTTC. Combining the CDR3 with reference TRBV13 and TRBJ2-6 gives the whole variable domain AAGVIQSPRHLIKEKRETATLKCYPIPRHDTVYWYQQGPGQDPQFLISFYEKMQSDKGSIPDRFSAQQFSDYHSELNMSSLELGDSALYFCASSFTGTGANVLTFGAGSRLTVL.